Listed here are 20 T cell receptor beta chains from one sample, sequenced in a study of blood T cell repertoires in COVID-19. Produced via immunoSEQ multiplex PCR; TCRdb's table is partial and in-frame only. Of tens of thousands of clones detected, roughly 82% appear once; the ten largest clones hold about an eighth. The sequenced material came from peripheral blood. The receptor set was obtained from a human donor in a cohort sampled during active COVID-19.

The chain combines TRBV3-1 (or the pseudogene TRBV3-2) with TRBJ2-7, with a weak D call TRBD1 (5 bases). This CDR3 has 14 residues. In germline, CDR1 is LGHDT, CDR2 YNNKEL (reference sequence). V was trimmed by 2 bases and J by 5 bases, leaving 13 bases between them. Written as DNA, the CDR3 is TGTGCCAGCAGCCAACAGGGTGTAACCCACGAGCAGTACTTC. Amino acids: CASSQQGVTHEQYF.

V gene TRBV28 combines with J gene TRBJ2-7; 10 nucleotides match TRBD2. This CDR3 contains 15 residues. V was clipped by 0 bases and J by 6 bases; unmatched bases: 5. Looked up from germline, CDR1 is MDHEN and CDR2 is SYDVKM. The CDR3 DNA is TGTGCCAGCAGTTTATGGTCTAGCGGGAGTGTCGAGCAGTACTTC. Amino acid sequence: CASSLWSSGSVEQYF.

The chain joins TRBV5-1 to TRBJ2-3; D perhaps matches TRBD2 (5 bases). This CDR3 region has 14 residues. Germline V gene lookup returns CDR1 SGHRS and CDR2 YFSETQ. Between the trimmed V and J ends, which lost 5 bases and 0 bases, there was a span of 10 bases. CDR3 region: CASREAVSTDTQYF. As DNA, the CDR3 is TGCGCCAGCAGGGAGGCGGTTAGCACAGATACGCAGTATTTT.

Turning to this clone: Relative to the germline gene, one junction end is altered; a read error may explain this. The chain has TRBV6-1 and TRBJ1-2, with TRBD1 matching 8 bases. CDR3 size: 16 residues. Germline CDR1 MNHNS, CDR2 SASEGT. The CDR3, as DNA: TGTGCCAGCAGGGAAGACAGGGGAAGGTCTAACTATGGCTACACCTTC. As protein: CASREDRGRSNYGYTF.

V and J are TRBV7-8 and TRBJ1-6, with 7 bases lining up with TRBD1. CDR1 SGHVS and CDR2 FQNEAQ come from the germline V gene. J lost 10 bases, V lost 1 base, and 4 bases had no gene match. The length of the CDR3 is 14 residues. The CDR3 DNA reads as TGTGCCAGCAGCTTAGGGGACAGAAAATCACCCCTCCACTTT. Amino acids: CASSLGDRKSPLHF.

The gene calls are TRBV7-2 and TRBJ1-5; perhaps TRBD1 as D (6 bases). V lost 5 bases and J 4 bases, leaving 9 bases between the germline ends. Germline CDR1 reads SGHTA; CDR2 reads FQGNSA. This CDR3 contains 13 residues. The CDR3 sequence is CASSPDSNQPQHF. The CDR3 DNA is TGTGCCAGCAGCCCGGACAGTAATCAGCCCCAGCATTTT.

This chain links TRBV3-1 (or the pseudogene TRBV3-2) with TRBJ1-3; no clear D gene. V was trimmed by 4 bases and J by 2 bases, leaving 6 bases between them. Germline V gene sequence: CDR1 LGHDT, CDR2 YNNKEL (reference sequence). The CDR3 loop spans 13 amino acids. The CDR3 spells CASSPLAGNTIYF. In nucleotides, the CDR3 is TGTGCCAGCAGCCCACTAGCTGGAAACACCATATATTTT.

This clone was seen more than once but under ten times. The V gene is TRBV7-9, the J gene TRBJ1-1; D uncertain. The germline V gene has CDR1 SEHNR and CDR2 FQNEAQ (reference sequence). This CDR3 comprises 15 residues. V was cut by 5 bases and J by 1 base, with 14 bases left in between. CDR3 coding DNA: TGTGCCAGCAGCATCATGACGGGAGAGAACACTGAAGCTTTCTTT. Translation: CASSIMTGENTEAFF.

This clone has only a few counts. The chain joins TRBV6-4 to TRBJ1-2, with unresolved D. The CDR3 is 13 residues long. Germline V gene lookup returns CDR1 MRHNA and CDR2 SNTAGT. Trimming cost V 4 bases and J 7 bases, with 13 bases left between them. The chain's CDR3 is CASSVSGRFGYTF. DNA of the CDR3: TGTGCCAGCAGTGTAAGTGGGCGTTTTGGCTACACCTTC.

This clone has a handful of counts. This sequence joins TRBV20-1 and TRBJ2-3; the D is unclear. The CDR3 extends over 11 amino acids. The germline V gene has CDR1 DFQATT and CDR2 SNEGSKA (reference sequence). Trimming pared 7 bases from V and 3 bases from J, leaving 8 bases between. The CDR3 here is CSVQRTDTQYF. The DNA of the CDR3 is TGCAGTGTTCAGAGGACAGATACGCAGTATTTT.

The chain combines TRBV11-2 with TRBJ2-7; 11 bases agree with TRBD2. Trimming took 2 bases from V and 6 from J; bases not matched to a gene: 3. CDR1 is SGHAT, CDR2 FQNNGV, per germline. This CDR3 has 14 amino acids. CDR3 sequence: CASSLTSGSPEQYF. The CDR3 DNA reads TGTGCCAGCAGCTTAACTAGCGGGAGCCCCGAGCAGTACTTC.

V and J are TRBV5-1 and TRBJ2-1; D not resolved. Trimming removed 4 bases from V and 9 bases from J, with 17 bases in between. The CDR3 runs 14 residues. Looked up from germline, CDR1 is SGHRS and CDR2 is YFSETQ. The CDR3 region is CASSQILRETEQFF. The CDR3 nucleotides read TGCGCCAGCAGCCAAATCCTCCGAGAAACTGAGCAGTTCTTC.

The V call is TRBV19, the J call TRBJ2-3; D not resolved. Trimming took 4 bases from V and 3 from J, leaving 14 bases between them. The CDR3 has 15 residues. Germline V gives CDR1 LNHDA, CDR2 SQIVND (reference sequence). CDR3 in DNA: TGTGCCAGTAGTAACCCCCGTTACTCTACAGATACGCAGTATTTT. Translation: CASSNPRYSTDTQYF.

The chain links TRBV28 to TRBJ1-2; TRBD1 might be the D (5 bases). Trimming left V 11 bases short and J 8 bases short, with 24 bases between. CDR1 MDHEN and CDR2 SYDVKM come from the germline V gene. The CDR3 is 14 amino acids. CDR3 loop: CASTEGTVGWGYTF. CDR3 sequence (DNA): TGTGCCTCAACGGAGGGGACGGTGGGTTGGGGCTACACCTTC.

The table lists this clone with a count of one. V and J are TRBV19 and TRBJ1-2, with 9 bases matching TRBD1. This CDR3 has 13 residues. Per the germline V gene, CDR1 is LNHDA and CDR2 is SQIVND (reference sequence). The V gene end was trimmed by 4 bases and the J gene end by 8 bases; junction bases not matched to a gene: 5. The DNA for the CDR3 is TGTGCCAGTAGTAACACAGGGGGCTACGGCTACACCTTC. It yields the protein CASSNTGGYGYTF.

The chain joins TRBV19 to TRBJ2-4; 7 bases line up with TRBD2. Losses at the gene ends were 5 bases for V and 6 bases for J; bases not matched to a gene: 7. CDR1 and CDR2 (germline): LNHDA, SQIVND (reference sequence). This CDR3 spans 14 amino acids. The CDR3 DNA follows: TGTGCCAGTAGTTATCAAGGGAGGGGAAACATTCAGTACTTC. It codes for CASSYQGRGNIQYF.

The V call is TRBV3-1 (or the pseudogene TRBV3-2), the J call TRBJ1-2; D not certain. The CDR3 has 14 residues. V lost 0 bases, J lost 2 bases, and 7 bases lay in between. Germline loops: CDR1 LGHDT, CDR2 YNNKEL (reference sequence). CDR3 sequence reads: CASSQDFVNYGYTF. CDR3 in DNA: TGTGCCAGCAGCCAAGATTTCGTAAACTATGGCTACACCTTC.

This clone was seen only once. At the DNA level, this CDR3 is encoded by other sequences in the same sample as well. J is TRBJ2-5 and V is TRBV20-1; D is perhaps TRBD2 (6 bases). Trimming pared 3 bases from V and 3 bases from J, leaving 8 bases between. The CDR3 length is 12 residues. Germline assignment: CDR1 DFQATT and CDR2 SNEGSKA (reference sequence). Here the CDR3 reads CSASSGEETQYF. The CDR3 DNA sequence: TGCAGTGCTAGTAGCGGCGAAGAGACCCAGTACTTC.

This chain links TRBV6-2 or TRBV6-3 with TRBJ2-1; 11 bases fit TRBD2. The CDR3 spans 16 residues. V shed 5 bases and J 8 bases; nucleotides not matched to a gene: 11. The germline V gene has CDR1 MNHEY and CDR2 SVGEGT. In DNA, the CDR3 is TGTGCCAGCAGTGACCGTACTAGCGGGAGAAATTATGAGCAGTTCTTC. Protein sequence: CASSDRTSGRNYEQFF.

In nucleotides, the CDR3 is TGTGCCACCAGTGATGCAGCGGACTCGAGGAATGAGCAGTTCTTC. Translation gives CATSDAADSRNEQFF. The chain recombines TRBV24-1 with TRBJ2-1; possibly TRBD2 for D (5 bases). V lost 3 bases and J lost 7, with 15 bases in between. Looked up from germline, CDR1 is KGHDR and CDR2 is SFDVKD. The CDR3 is 15 residues long.